A selection of T cell receptor beta chains follows, all from one sample in a study of blood T cell repertoires in COVID-19. The table came from immunoSEQ multiplex PCR; TCRdb's copy has only in-frame clones and leaves some out. The sample shows 110,000 or so clones, 84% of them seen only once. The sequencing input was peripheral blood. The receptors come from a woman between 35 and 50 years old with acute or convalescent COVID-19. CDR3s include the opening cysteine and the closing phenylalanine or tryptophan.

V gene: TRBV9; CDR3 protein: CASSVGGKTQYF
V gene: TRBV7-9; CDR3 protein: CASSLVGGLSNQPQHF
V gene: TRBV10-3; CDR3 protein: CAISESGGNEAFF
V gene: TRBV30; CDR3 protein: CAWSEQTGSGGYTF
V gene: TRBV29-1; CDR3 protein: CSVESGGFDRYF
V gene: TRBV23-1; CDR3 protein: CASSQFTGECEGNTIYF
V gene: TRBV7-9; CDR3 protein: CASRPRDRVNTDTQYF
V gene: TRBV11-1; CDR3 protein: CASSLDRSSGIQYF
V gene: TRBV30; CDR3 protein: CAWRLAGGNTQYF
V gene: TRBV6-6; CDR3 protein: CASSYQRAANYGYTF
V gene: TRBV5-1; CDR3 protein: CASRPGQGANVLTF
V gene: TRBV5-5; CDR3 protein: CASSLDSSQPQHF
V gene: TRBV18; CDR3 protein: CASSPPGQSWSFGYTF
V gene: TRBV30; CDR3 protein: CAWSVGRDLYNSPLHF
V gene: TRBV19; CDR3 protein: CASSSQEANYGYTF
V gene: TRBV10-3; CDR3 protein: CATRPGTSGGLSYNEQFF
V gene: TRBV7-2; CDR3 protein: CASSRGALDYNEQFF
V gene: TRBV9; CDR3 protein: CASSVLAGAYNEQFF
V gene: TRBV6-5; CDR3 protein: CASSYGGPNSPLHF
V gene: TRBV6-5; CDR3 protein: CASSYSSLRNSETQYF
V gene: TRBV5-5; CDR3 protein: CASSRQGGVGENTIYF
V gene: TRBV11-2; CDR3 protein: CASSSTGYGNEQFF
V gene: TRBV19; CDR3 protein: CASSIIRDTEAFF
V gene: TRBV5-6; CDR3 protein: CASSSHGELFF
V gene: TRBV12-3/TRBV12-4; CDR3 protein: CASIWSGNTEAFF
V gene: TRBV5-1; CDR3 protein: CASSPKYTGNEQYF
V gene: TRBV3-1/TRBV3-2; CDR3 protein: CASSLQQGIEQYF
V gene: TRBV12-5; CDR3 protein: CASGLGTAGQYNEKLFF
V gene: TRBV6-2/TRBV6-3; CDR3 protein: CASSRPEEDEQYF